This T cell receptor beta chain was documented in a study of spatial heterogeneity in lung cancer. Study-level information: Sequenced follow-up PBMC samples came a median of roughly two years after resection, where available.

The time point is: blood at routine non-recurrence follow-up after resection. Sequencing was performed on whole RNA extracted from tumor and nontumor lung tissue, or from frozen PBMC, and the material was left unsorted. This clonotype was seen ten or more times. Antigen unknown. Individually, TCR cDNA molecules were each labelled with a unique molecular identifier. TCRdb used MiXCR to reprocess the 5' RACE reads, holding one entry per CDR3 protein. This repertoire shows about 120,000 distinct CDR3 sequences, 9% to 15% found once; its top ten account for roughly 17%. The junction had 10 bases not matched to a gene; V was cut back by 4 bases and J by 4 bases. From germline, CDR1 is GTSNPN and CDR2 SVGIG (reference sequence). The CDR3 loop spans 16 amino acids. Study-wide points: Follow-up blood showed ubiquitous expanded tumor TCRs less than blood at resection did.

The chain joins TRBV30 to TRBJ1-5, with 10 bases aligning to TRBD1. This clonotype was obtained from a male donor with early-stage non-small cell lung cancer. The sample here was PBMCs, taken at follow-up. CDR3 DNA sequence: TGTGCCTGGACGCGACAGGGGGCGCGAGCGAATCAGCCCCAGCATTTT. Residues: CAWTRQGARANQPQHF.